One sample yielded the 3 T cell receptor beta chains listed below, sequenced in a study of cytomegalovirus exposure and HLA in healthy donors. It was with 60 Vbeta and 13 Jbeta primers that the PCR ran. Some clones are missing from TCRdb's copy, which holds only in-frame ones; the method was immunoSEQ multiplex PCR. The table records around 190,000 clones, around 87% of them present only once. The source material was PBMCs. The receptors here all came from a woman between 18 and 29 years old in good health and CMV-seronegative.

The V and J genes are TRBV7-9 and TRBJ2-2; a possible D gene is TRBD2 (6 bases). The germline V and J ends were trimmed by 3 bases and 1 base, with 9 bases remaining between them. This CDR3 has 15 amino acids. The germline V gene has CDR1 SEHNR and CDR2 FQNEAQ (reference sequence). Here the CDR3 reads CASSFSGENTGELFF. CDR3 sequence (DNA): TGTGCCAGCAGCTTTAGCGGAGAGAACACCGGGGAGCTGTTTTTT.

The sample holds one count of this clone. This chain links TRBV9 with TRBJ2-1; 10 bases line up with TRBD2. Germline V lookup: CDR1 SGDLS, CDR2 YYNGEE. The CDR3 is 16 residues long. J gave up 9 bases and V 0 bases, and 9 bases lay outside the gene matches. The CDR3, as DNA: TGTGCCAGCAGCGTAGCTGGTCTAGCGGGAGTGGTTGAGCAGTTCTTC. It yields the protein CASSVAGLAGVVEQFF.

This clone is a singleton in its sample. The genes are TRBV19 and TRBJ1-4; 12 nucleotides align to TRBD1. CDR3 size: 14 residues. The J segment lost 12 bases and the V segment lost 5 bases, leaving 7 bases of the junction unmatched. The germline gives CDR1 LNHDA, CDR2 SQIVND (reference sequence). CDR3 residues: CASSARDRGRELFF. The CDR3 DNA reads TGTGCCAGTAGTGCCCGGGACAGGGGGCGAGAACTGTTTTTT.